One sample yielded the 21 T cell receptor beta chains listed below, sequenced in a study of beta chain features in type 1 diabetes. The sequenced template was cDNA made from the entire isolated RNA. The table came from immunoSEQ multiplex PCR; TCRdb's copy has only in-frame clones and leaves some out. In the table there are about 260,000 clones, around 68% of which are singletons. Sequencing used naive CD4+ T cells from blood. Receptors originate from a man under 40 in good health.

The rearrangement uses TRBV6-1 and TRBJ2-7; 7 bases are shared with TRBD1. V shed 4 bases and J 0 bases; nucleotides not matched to a gene: 3. CDR3 size: 14 residues. The germline V gene encodes CDR1 MNHNS and CDR2 SASEGT. The chain's CDR3 is CASSVGDSSYEQYF. The CDR3 DNA is TGTGCCAGCAGTGTTGGGGACAGCTCCTACGAGCAGTACTTC.

The chain uses TRBV7-9 and TRBJ2-3; D gene uncertain. Trimming took 0 bases from V and 3 from J, leaving 10 bases between them. CDR1 and CDR2 (germline): SEHNR, FQNEAQ (reference sequence). The CDR3 runs to 15 residues. CDR3 coding DNA: TGTGCCAGCAGCTTAGCGCCCTCCGGGACAGATACGCAGTATTTT. Amino acids: CASSLAPSGTDTQYF.

This chain joins TRBV30 and TRBJ2-7; 7 nucleotides match TRBD2. The CDR3 is made up of 14 amino acids. V lost 5 bases and J lost 3; bases outside the gene matches: 10. CDR1 and CDR2 from the germline V gene are GTSNPN and SVGIG (reference sequence). This chain's CDR3 is CAWGAGRPYYEQYF. Here the CDR3 DNA reads TGTGCCTGGGGGGCCGGGAGGCCCTACTACGAGCAGTACTTC. The full variable domain, completed using reference TRBV30 and TRBJ2-7, is SQTIHQWPATLVQPVGSPLSLECTVEGTSNPNLYWYRQAAGRGLQLLFYSVGIGQISSEVPQNLSASRPQDRQFILSSKKLLLSDSGFYLCAWGAGRPYYEQYFGPGTRLTVT.

The rearrangement joins TRBV25-1 to TRBJ1-2, with a possible D match to TRBD1 (5 bases). V was cut by 3 bases and J by 4 bases, with 15 bases left in between. Germline CDR1 is MGHDK and CDR2 is SYGVNS. The CDR3 sequence is 15 residues long. CDR3 protein: CASSDGRASFYGYTF. The DNA of the CDR3 is TGTGCCAGCAGTGATGGCAGGGCCTCTTTCTATGGCTACACCTTC.

V gene TRBV29-1 combines with J gene TRBJ1-1; 8 bases are a match to TRBD1. This CDR3 is built from 12 residues. In germline, CDR1 is SQVTM, CDR2 ANQGSEA. V gave up 8 bases and J gave up 1 base; unmatched junction bases: 3. CDR3 protein: CSSGTGNTEAFF. The CDR3 DNA is TGCAGCTCAGGGACAGGGAACACTGAAGCTTTCTTT. Drawing the rest from reference TRBV29-1 and TRBJ1-1, the complete variable domain is SAVISQKPSRDICQRGTSLTIQCQVDSQVTMMFWYRQQPGQSLTLIATANQGSEATYESGFVIDKFPISRPNLTFSTLTVSNMSPEDSSIYLCSSGTGNTEAFFGQGTRLTVV.

This clone was seen a single time. V is TRBV27 and J is TRBJ2-7; 9 nucleotides align to TRBD1. The junction had 9 bases not matched to a gene; V was cut back by 6 bases and J by 3 bases. There are 15 residues in the CDR3. CDR1 and CDR2 from the germline V gene are MNHEY and SMNVEV (reference sequence). The CDR3 is CASSIQPGQGYEQYF. The CDR3 DNA is TGTGCCAGCAGCATACAGCCGGGACAGGGCTACGAGCAGTACTTC.

As to this clone: Other DNA sequences in this specimen translate into the identical CDR3. This chain uses TRBV30 with TRBJ1-1, with D unresolved. V was shortened by 0 bases and J by 5 bases, with 10 bases between the two germline ends. Germline V gene data show CDR1 as GTSNPN and CDR2 as SVGIG (reference sequence). The CDR3 is made up of 13 amino acids. As DNA, the CDR3 is TGTGCCTGGAGTGTACAAGGGAATACTGAAGCTTTCTTT. Its translation is CAWSVQGNTEAFF.

DNA of the CDR3: TGTGCCAGCAGCTCCAGCGAGAATGAGCAGTTCTTC. It codes for CASSSSENEQFF. The chain combines TRBV7-9 with TRBJ2-1; D is ambiguous. Trimming removed 4 bases from V and 7 bases from J, with 8 bases in between. The CDR3 is 12 amino acids. Germline lookup yields CDR1 SEHNR and CDR2 FQNEAQ (reference sequence).

This clone was seen more than once but under ten times. The chain joins TRBV16 to TRBJ1-1; tentatively, D is TRBD1 (6 bases). V dropped 3 bases and J dropped 2 bases, with 10 bases sitting between them. CDR3 size: 14 residues. Germline V lookup: CDR1 KGHSY, CDR2 FQNENV. The CDR3 DNA is TGTGCCAGCAGCCACGGGACACCTAACACTGAAGCTTTCTTT. It specifies CASSHGTPNTEAFF.

This clone was counted between two and nine times. This rearrangement joins TRBV29-1 to TRBJ2-1; D gene unclear. Germline V gene sequence: CDR1 SQVTM, CDR2 ANQGSEA. This CDR3 spans 14 amino acids. V dropped 3 bases and J dropped 0 bases, with 9 bases sitting between them. The DNA of the CDR3 is TGCAGCGTTGACACAACAAACTCCTACAATGAGCAGTTCTTC. Translating gives CSVDTTNSYNEQFF.

The CDR3 spells CASSVIMAGELFF. CDR3 nucleotide sequence: TGTGCCAGCAGCGTCATTATGGCCGGGGAGCTGTTTTTT. The V gene is TRBV7-2, the J gene TRBJ2-2; D is undetermined. V was clipped by 5 bases and J by 6 bases, with 10 bases between them. From germline, CDR1 is SGHTA and CDR2 FQGNSA. The length of the CDR3 is 13 residues. Full variable domain (outside the CDR3, taken from reference TRBV7-2 and TRBJ2-2): GAGVSQSPSNKVTEKGKDVELRCDPISGHTALYWYRQSLGQGLEFLIYFQGNSAPDKSGLPSDRFSAERTGGSVSTLTIQRTQQEDSAVYLCASSVIMAGELFFGEGSRLTVL.

This clone was seen a few times. CDR3 protein: CASSQGLPAGAYNEQFF. For the CDR3, the DNA is TGCGCCAGCAGCCAAGGGCTTCCAGCGGGAGCCTACAATGAGCAGTTCTTC. The genes are TRBV4-3 and TRBJ2-1, with 8 bases matching TRBD2. Losses at the gene ends were 1 base for V and 2 bases for J; bases not matched to a gene: 7. Germline V CDR1 and CDR2: LGHNA, YSLEER. This CDR3 region has 17 residues.

The chain has TRBV9 and TRBJ2-7; TRBD2 is a possible D gene (5 bases). The CDR3 sequence is 16 residues long. From germline, CDR1 is SGDLS and CDR2 YYNGEE. Trimming left V 4 bases short and J 5 bases short, with 22 bases between. CDR3 sequence: CASSPQLRTEANEQYF. In DNA form, the CDR3 reads TGTGCCAGCAGCCCCCAACTCAGGACGGAGGCTAACGAGCAGTACTTC.

The chain employs TRBV13 and TRBJ2-5, with 9 bases identical to TRBD2. Trimming at V came to 8 bases and at J to 5 bases, leaving 15 bases not matched to a gene. This CDR3 comprises 16 residues. Germline V CDR1 and CDR2: PRHDT, FYEKMQ (reference sequence). CDR3 DNA: TGTGCCAGCTCAGCTCCTCCGGGACTAGCAGATGAGACCCAGTACTTC. It encodes CASSAPPGLADETQYF.

The rearrangement joins TRBV10-3 to TRBJ2-5, with TRBD1 matching over 7 bases. With 6 bases clipped from V and 2 bases from J, the junction kept 9 bases outside the gene matches. The CDR3 covers 15 residues. Germline-derived CDR1 and CDR2 are ENHRY and SYGVKD. CDR3 coding DNA: TGTGCCATCAGCGCTCAACAGGGGTATCAAGAGACCCAGTACTTC. Its protein is CAISAQQGYQETQYF.

This chain links TRBV7-7 with TRBJ1-1; D ambiguous. V lost 5 bases to trimming and J lost 8 bases, with 3 bases between them. Germline loops: CDR1 SSHAT, CDR2 FNYEAQ (reference sequence). The CDR3 consists of 9 residues. The chain's CDR3 is CASSPEAFF. CDR3 bases: TGTGCCAGCAGCCCAGAAGCTTTCTTT.

Only a few counts were recorded for this clone. The V gene is TRBV30, the J gene TRBJ2-1; the match to TRBD1 covers 7 bases. Germline values: CDR1 GTSNPN, CDR2 SVGIG (reference sequence). This CDR3 spans 12 amino acids. With V trimmed by 2 bases and J by 10 bases, 5 bases remained unmatched. CDR3 bases: TGTGCCTGGAGTTTAGGGGGCGACGAGCAGTTCTTC. Translating it yields CAWSLGGDEQFF.

This clone came up a few times. V gene TRBV29-1 combines with J gene TRBJ2-6; a possible D gene is TRBD2 (6 bases). The V gene lost 6 bases and the J gene lost 0 bases, with 9 bases spanning the gap. The CDR3 runs 14 residues. Germline V lookup: CDR1 SQVTM, CDR2 ANQGSEA. The CDR3 protein is CSVGGRSGANVLTF. In DNA, the CDR3 is TGCAGCGTCGGGGGACGCTCTGGGGCCAACGTCCTGACTTTC.

V usage is TRBV30 and J usage is TRBJ1-1; a weak D match, TRBD1 (5 bases). The V end was cut by 1 base, the J end by 1 base, with 10 bases between. The CDR3 loop spans 14 amino acids. Germline assignment: CDR1 GTSNPN and CDR2 SVGIG (reference sequence). Here the CDR3 reads CAWSAGDRNTEAFF. In nucleotides, the CDR3 is TGTGCCTGGAGTGCGGGGGACCGGAACACTGAAGCTTTCTTT.

This chain connects TRBV25-1 to TRBJ1-1; D is undetermined. This CDR3 region has 14 residues. Germline values: CDR1 MGHDK, CDR2 SYGVNS. The V gene lost 2 bases and the J gene lost 5 bases, with 12 bases spanning the gap. CDR3: CASSEVGWSTEAFF. In DNA form, the CDR3 reads TGTGCCAGCAGTGAAGTCGGGTGGTCTACTGAAGCTTTCTTT.

The chain recombines TRBV7-2 with TRBJ2-3, with 8 bases aligning to TRBD2. The germline CDR1 and CDR2 sequences are SGHTA and FQGNSA. Trimming cost V 6 bases and J 3 bases; bases outside gene matches: 8. The CDR3 is 15 amino acids. The CDR3 sequence is CASRSREGRTDTQYF. The CDR3 nucleotides are TGTGCCAGCAGGTCCCGGGAGGGCCGAACAGATACGCAGTATTTT.